The 23 T cell receptor beta chains in this list originate from one sample, sequenced in a study of sequential checkpoint blockade in melanoma. Assay: immunoSEQ multiplex PCR; the TCRdb copy retains only in-frame clones and omits some. The profile covers about 28,000 clones, with 83% appearing a single time and 17% taken by the ten largest. Treatment noted: randomized to nivolumab then ipilimumab (arm A) or the reverse (arm B). The sample was CD8+ T cells sorted from blood (inferred from file names), taken from a patient given nivolumab and ipilimumab in sequence. Receptors were obtained from a human donor with melanoma.

The chain recombines TRBV29-1 with TRBJ1-1; D perhaps matches TRBD1 (5 bases). CDR1 and CDR2 (germline): SQVTM, ANQGSEA. This CDR3 contains 13 residues. V lost 3 bases, J lost 0 bases, and 8 bases lay in between. As DNA, the CDR3 is TGCAGCGTTGACTCAGGGTTGAACACTGAAGCTTTCTTT. It is translated as CSVDSGLNTEAFF.

There are many counts of this clone. The chain links TRBV7-9 to TRBJ1-3; D remains ambiguous. V was cut by 5 bases and J by 5 bases, with 4 bases left in between. The CDR3 has 11 amino acids. CDR1 and CDR2 from the germline V gene are SEHNR and FQNEAQ (reference sequence). The CDR3 here is CASSGRNTIYF. The CDR3 DNA reads as TGTGCCAGCAGCGGCCGAAACACCATATATTTT.

This chain links TRBV5-3 with TRBJ2-1; no definite D call. Being an ORF, TRBV5-3 has a function that is uncertain. V was trimmed by 5 bases and J by 2 bases, leaving 17 bases between them. This CDR3 is built from 16 residues. The DNA for the CDR3 is TGTGCCAGAAGGGCCCGCGATAGCTATACCTACAATGAGCAGTTCTTC. The encoded protein is CARRARDSYTYNEQFF.

The J gene is TRBJ2-2, the V gene TRBV25-1; D perhaps matches TRBD2 (5 bases). The CDR3 has 16 residues. CDR1 MGHDK and CDR2 SYGVNS come from the germline V gene. Trimming stripped 5 bases from V and 3 bases from J, with 16 bases between. This CDR3 is CASSYLERADTGELFF. Written as DNA, the CDR3 is TGTGCCAGCAGTTACTTGGAGAGGGCAGACACCGGGGAGCTGTTTTTT. The full variable domain, with the rest looked up from reference TRBV25-1 and TRBJ2-2, is EADIYQTPRYLVIGTGKKITLECSQTMGHDKMYWYQQDPGMELHLIHYSYGVNSTEKGDLSSESTVSRIRTEHFPLTLESARPSHTSQYLCASSYLERADTGELFFGEGSRLTVL.

Only a few counts were recorded for this clone. This rearrangement joins TRBV9 to TRBJ1-3; TRBD1 aligns across 7 bases. CDR3 length: 15 residues. With V trimmed by 0 bases and J by 4 bases, 4 bases remained unmatched. The germline V gene has CDR1 SGDLS and CDR2 YYNGEE. DNA for the CDR3: TGTGCCAGCAGCGTAGAAACAGGGGTCGGAAACACCATATATTTT. Translating gives CASSVETGVGNTIYF.

V usage is TRBV27 and J usage is TRBJ1-2, with 8 bases that match TRBD1. V shed 2 bases, J shed 2 bases, and the junction held 4 bases outside the gene matches. The CDR3 has 15 amino acids. Germline assignment: CDR1 MNHEY and CDR2 SMNVEV (reference sequence). The CDR3 spells CASSLGAGGNYGYTF. The CDR3 nucleotides read TGTGCCAGCAGTTTAGGGGCAGGGGGCAACTATGGCTACACCTTC.

The V gene is TRBV11-2, the J gene TRBJ2-1; 7 bases are a match to TRBD1. The CDR3 is 15 amino acids. V trimming: 6 bases; J trimming: 3 bases; junction bases outside the gene matches: 8. Germline V CDR1 and CDR2: SGHAT, FQNNGV. This CDR3 is CASRPTGTHYNEQFF. For the CDR3, the DNA is TGTGCCAGCAGGCCGACAGGGACCCACTACAATGAGCAGTTCTTC.

The chain combines TRBV27 with TRBJ2-3; the D gene is possibly TRBD2 (5 bases). Trimming stripped 6 bases from V and 1 base from J, with 17 bases between. The germline gives CDR1 MNHEY, CDR2 SMNVEV (reference sequence). This CDR3 has 16 residues. In DNA, the CDR3 is TGTGCCAGCAGCTTTCCGGACTGGCGGGGCACAGATACGCAGTATTTT. Amino acid sequence: CASSFPDWRGTDTQYF.

This clone was recorded a few times. CDR3 coding DNA: TGCGCCAGCAGCCACGGGACTAGCGGATCCTACGAGCAGTACTTC. It specifies CASSHGTSGSYEQYF. The genes are TRBV4-1 and TRBJ2-7; 11 nucleotides match TRBD2. With V trimmed by 3 bases and J by 1 base, 2 bases remained unmatched. The CDR3 sequence is 15 residues long. Germline lookup yields CDR1 MGHRA and CDR2 YSYEKL.

This clone has a handful of counts. This chain joins TRBV2 and TRBJ2-3; 9 bases align to TRBD1. After removal of 6 bases from V and 2 bases from J, the junction contained 12 bases not matched to a gene. This CDR3 spans 17 amino acids. Germline V gives CDR1 SNHLY, CDR2 FYNNEI. The CDR3 loop is CASRGQGFPDSTDTQYF. For the CDR3, the DNA is TGTGCCAGCAGGGGACAGGGTTTCCCGGACTCCACAGATACGCAGTATTTT.

The chain couples TRBV9 to TRBJ2-5, with D hard to call. Germline V gene lookup returns CDR1 SGDLS and CDR2 YYNGEE. V lost 4 bases and J lost 1, with 14 bases in between. The CDR3 sequence is 15 residues long. CDR3 protein: CASSLSSGLQETQYF. CDR3 in DNA: TGTGCCAGCAGCCTCTCGAGTGGTCTCCAAGAGACCCAGTACTTC.

This rearrangement joins TRBV27 to TRBJ2-5; 11 bases align to TRBD2. The CDR3 extends over 14 amino acids. Looked up from germline, CDR1 is MNHEY and CDR2 is SMNVEV (reference sequence). V gave up 5 bases and J gave up 9 bases; unmatched junction bases: 8. The CDR3 reads CASSIGTSGLPQYF. CDR3 bases: TGTGCCAGCAGTATCGGGACTAGCGGCTTGCCCCAGTACTTC.

Only a few counts were recorded for this clone. V usage is TRBV19 and J usage is TRBJ2-7; 7 nucleotides agree with TRBD1. From germline, CDR1 is LNHDA and CDR2 SQIVND (reference sequence). The CDR3 is 13 amino acids. The V gene end was trimmed by 5 bases and the J gene end by 2 bases; junction bases not matched to a gene: 3. The CDR3 DNA is TGTGCCAGTAGTCTTCAGGGGGCCTACGAGCAGTACTTC. Protein sequence: CASSLQGAYEQYF. Drawing the rest from reference TRBV19 and TRBJ2-7, the complete variable domain is DGGITQSPKYLFRKEGQNVTLSCEQNLNHDAMYWYRQDPGQGLRLIYYSQIVNDFQKGDIAEGYSVSREKKESFPLTVTSAQKNPTAFYLCASSLQGAYEQYFGPGTRLTVT.

J is TRBJ2-1 and V is TRBV7-3, with 8 bases that match TRBD1. Trimming at V came to 5 bases and at J to 4 bases, leaving 7 bases not matched to a gene. The CDR3 runs 15 residues. Germline values: CDR1 SGHTA, CDR2 FQGTGA. The CDR3 DNA is TGTGCCAGCAGCCCCACCCGGACAGGGTACAATGAGCAGTTCTTC. Residues: CASSPTRTGYNEQFF.

This clone was counted between two and nine times. V is TRBV19 and J is TRBJ2-7; possibly TRBD2 for D (6 bases). V was clipped by 5 bases and J by 1 base, with 12 bases between them. Germline V CDR1 and CDR2: LNHDA, SQIVND (reference sequence). The CDR3 totals 14 residues. The CDR3 here is CASSSSGGSYEQYF. DNA of the CDR3: TGTGCCAGTAGTTCAAGCGGAGGGTCCTACGAGCAGTACTTC.

The chain employs TRBV19 and TRBJ2-5, with 8 bases matching TRBD1. CDR3 length equals 14 residues. Germline loops: CDR1 LNHDA, CDR2 SQIVND (reference sequence). V was clipped by 3 bases and J by 5 bases; unmatched bases: 5. As DNA, the CDR3 is TGTGCCAGTAGTATCGGACAGGGAAGCGAGACCCAGTACTTC. The encoded protein is CASSIGQGSETQYF.

The J gene is TRBJ1-6, the V gene TRBV4-3, with D unresolved. CDR3 size: 12 residues. CDR1 is LGHNA, CDR2 YSLEER, per germline. V was clipped by 4 bases and J by 10 bases, with 8 bases between them. CDR3 bases: TGCGCCAGCAGCCTGTTGGGCTCACCCCTCCACTTT. This sequence encodes CASSLLGSPLHF.

This chain uses TRBV6-5 with TRBJ1-5; the match to TRBD1 covers 7 bases. The CDR3 totals 15 residues. V lost 2 bases to trimming and J lost 2 bases; unmatched junction nucleotides: 3. The V gene's germline CDR1 is MNHEY and CDR2 SVGAGI. CDR3 amino acids: CASSYRGGGNQPQHF. The CDR3 DNA reads as TGTGCCAGCAGTTACAGAGGGGGCGGCAATCAGCCCCAGCATTTT.

This clone was found once. The genes are TRBV27 and TRBJ2-6, with D possibly matching TRBD2 (5 bases). V gave up 6 bases and J gave up 2 bases, with 11 bases separating them. This CDR3 is built from 15 residues. Germline CDR1 and CDR2: MNHEY and SMNVEV (reference sequence). The CDR3 DNA follows: TGTGCCAGCAGCGAGGGTCCTACTGGGGCCAACGTCCTGACTTTC. Translated: CASSEGPTGANVLTF.

The table lists this clone with a few counts. The chain carries TRBV5-6 and TRBJ1-2; 8 nucleotides match TRBD1. The V segment lost 4 bases and the J segment 7 bases; nucleotides outside the gene matches: 9. CDR3 length: 14 amino acids. The germline V gene has CDR1 SGHDT and CDR2 YYEEEE. This CDR3 reads CASSRDRRKAGYTF. DNA for the CDR3: TGTGCCAGCAGCCGGGACAGGCGGAAGGCTGGCTACACCTTC. The variable domain in full, completed from reference TRBV5-6 and TRBJ1-2, reads DAGVTQSPTHLIKTRGQQVTLRCSPKSGHDTVSWYQQALGQGPQFIFQYYEEEERQRGNFPDRFSGHQFPNYSSELNVNALLLGDSALYLCASSRDRRKAGYTFGSGTRLTVV.

The chain employs TRBV6-1 and TRBJ2-7, with D possibly being TRBD2 (7 bases). The V gene lost 1 base and the J gene lost 2 bases, with 12 bases spanning the gap. Germline CDR1 and CDR2: MNHNS and SASEGT. This CDR3 has 15 residues. The CDR3 DNA reads as TGTGCCAGCAGTGAAGGCAGGGGACTACCCTACGAGCAGTACTTC. This sequence encodes CASSEGRGLPYEQYF.

The rearrangement links TRBV7-3 to TRBJ2-4; D gene unclear. V lost 0 bases and J lost 1, with 4 bases in between. This CDR3 has 14 residues. CDR1 is SGHTA, CDR2 FQGTGA, per germline. DNA of the CDR3: TGTGCCAGCAGCTTAACCGGGGCCAAAAACATTCAGTACTTC. Translated, it gives CASSLTGAKNIQYF.

This chain uses TRBV6-5 with TRBJ1-2; a possible D gene is TRBD1 (5 bases). Germline lookup yields CDR1 MNHEY and CDR2 SVGAGI. V gave up 4 bases and J gave up 8 bases, with 20 bases separating them. The CDR3 covers 15 residues. The CDR3, as DNA: TGTGCCAGCAGTTTCCGGGACTCCAGAGCAAAGGGCTACACCTTC. This translates into CASSFRDSRAKGYTF.